The clone carrying this T cell receptor (beta chain) was found once. Its antigen remains unknown. The treatment denotes: some 20 received Ad26.COV2.S at low or high dose, single or two shots; 5 received placebo; per-sample allocation not given. Collection of samples fell on day 63 after the first vaccine or placebo injection. The data were taken from a study of Ad26.COV2.S vaccination and SARS-CoV-2 variants. Libraries were prepared by immunoSEQ multiplex PCR; TCRdb keeps only in-frame clonotypes and omits some of them. Of 350,000 to 400,000 clones listed, more than 85% are singletons. Study-level results: Those who received vaccine or placebo ended up with similar non-spike TCR breadth.

Per the germline V gene, CDR1 is MNHEY and CDR2 is SVGEGT. This CDR3 region has 14 residues. J was trimmed by 3 bases and V by 5 bases; bases with no gene match: 0. The chain carries TRBV6-2 or TRBV6-3 and TRBJ2-3; TRBD2 agrees at 12 bases. The receptor was isolated from a person between 18 and 59 years old who received the Ad26.COV2.S COVID-19 vaccine or a placebo. The sample was peripheral blood, taken in a trial of Ad26.COV2.S vaccine versus placebo. The CDR3 region is CASSTSGGTDTQYF. The CDR3 region has the DNA TGTGCCAGCAGTACTAGCGGGGGGACAGATACGCAGTATTTT.